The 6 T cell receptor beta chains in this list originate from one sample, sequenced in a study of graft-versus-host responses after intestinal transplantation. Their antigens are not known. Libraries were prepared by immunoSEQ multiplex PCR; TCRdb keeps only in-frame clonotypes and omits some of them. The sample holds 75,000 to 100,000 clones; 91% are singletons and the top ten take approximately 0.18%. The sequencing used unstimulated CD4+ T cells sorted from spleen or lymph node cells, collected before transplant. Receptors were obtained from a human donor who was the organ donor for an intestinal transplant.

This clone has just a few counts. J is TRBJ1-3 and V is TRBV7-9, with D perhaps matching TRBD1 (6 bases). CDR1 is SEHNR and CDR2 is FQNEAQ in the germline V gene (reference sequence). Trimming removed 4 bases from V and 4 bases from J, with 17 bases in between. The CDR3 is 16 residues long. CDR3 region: CASSSTGRGDGNTIYF. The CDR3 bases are TGTGCCAGCAGCTCTACAGGGAGAGGGGACGGAAACACCATATATTTT.

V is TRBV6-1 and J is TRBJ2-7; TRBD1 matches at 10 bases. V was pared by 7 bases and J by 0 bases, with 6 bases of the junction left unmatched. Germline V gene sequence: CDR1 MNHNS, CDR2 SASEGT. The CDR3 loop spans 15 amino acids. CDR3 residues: CASTPRQGASYEQYF. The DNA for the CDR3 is TGTGCCAGCACTCCCCGACAGGGGGCCTCCTACGAGCAGTACTTC.

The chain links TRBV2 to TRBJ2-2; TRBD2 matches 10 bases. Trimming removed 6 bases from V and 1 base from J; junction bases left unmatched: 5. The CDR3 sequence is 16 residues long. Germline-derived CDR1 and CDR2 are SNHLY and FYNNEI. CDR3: CASSVLAGKNTGELFF. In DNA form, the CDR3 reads TGTGCCAGCAGCGTACTAGCGGGGAAGAACACCGGGGAGCTGTTTTTT. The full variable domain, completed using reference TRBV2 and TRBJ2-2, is EPEVTQTPSHQVTQMGQEVILRCVPISNHLYFYWYRQILGQKVEFLVSFYNNEISEKSEIFDDQFSVERPDGSNFTLKIRSTKLEDSAMYFCASSVLAGKNTGELFFGEGSRLTVL.

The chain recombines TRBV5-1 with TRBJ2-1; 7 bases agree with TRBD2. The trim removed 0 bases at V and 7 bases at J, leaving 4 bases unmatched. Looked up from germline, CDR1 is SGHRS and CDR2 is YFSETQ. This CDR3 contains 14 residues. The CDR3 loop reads CASSLVASGNEQFF. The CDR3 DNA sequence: TGCGCCAGCAGCTTGGTAGCTAGCGGTAATGAGCAGTTCTTC.

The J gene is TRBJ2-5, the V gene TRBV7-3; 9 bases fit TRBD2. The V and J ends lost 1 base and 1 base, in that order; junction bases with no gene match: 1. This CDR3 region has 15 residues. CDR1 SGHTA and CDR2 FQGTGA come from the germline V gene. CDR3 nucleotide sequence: TGTGCCAGCAGCTTAAGAGCGGGGGGCCAAGAGACCCAGTACTTC. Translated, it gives CASSLRAGGQETQYF.

The DNA of the CDR3 is TGTGCCAGCAGCCAAGAGGGACTCAACAATGAGCAGTTCTTC. Amino acids: CASSQEGLNNEQFF. The chain recombines TRBV4-2 with TRBJ2-1; D is perhaps TRBD2 (6 bases). Germline V CDR1 and CDR2: LGHNA, YNFKEQ. The ends were cut back, 0 bases at V and 5 bases at J, with 8 bases in the middle. This CDR3 contains 14 residues.